The 29 T cell receptor beta chains below were found in one sample sequenced in a study of T cell responses to AZD1222 COVID-19 vaccine. The table came from immunoSEQ multiplex PCR; TCRdb's copy has only in-frame clones and leaves some out. The table has some 86,000 clones, over 75% seen once. The input for sequencing was peripheral blood, taken 28 days after the second AZD1222 dose. These TCRs come from an adult who received the AZD1222 COVID-19 vaccine.

This rearrangement joins TRBV2 to TRBJ1-1; the D is unclear. CDR1 and CDR2 from the germline V gene are SNHLY and FYNNEI. The CDR3 consists of 14 residues. The ends were cut back, 8 bases at V and 0 bases at J, with 13 bases in the middle. The CDR3 nucleotides are TGTGCCAGCCGACTTCAAACTTTGAACACTGAAGCTTTCTTT. Its protein product is CASRLQTLNTEAFF.

This chain uses TRBV28 with TRBJ1-3, with a weak D call TRBD1 (5 bases). Trimming left V 2 bases short and J 7 bases short, with 15 bases between. CDR3 length: 15 amino acids. CDR1 is MDHEN and CDR2 is SYDVKM in the germline V gene. The chain's CDR3 is CASSLPWGGTNTIYF. The CDR3 DNA reads as TGTGCCAGCAGTTTACCCTGGGGAGGGACGAACACCATATATTTT.

V usage is TRBV29-1 and J usage is TRBJ1-1, with 9 bases lining up with TRBD1. The CDR3 totals 13 residues. The junction had 3 bases not matched to a gene; V was cut back by 6 bases and J by 1 base. Germline V CDR1 and CDR2: SQVTM, ANQGSEA. CDR3: CSVWDRANTEAFF. The CDR3 DNA reads as TGCAGCGTATGGGACAGGGCGAACACTGAAGCTTTCTTT. Variable domain in full (rest from reference TRBV29-1 and TRBJ1-1): SAVISQKPSRDICQRGTSLTIQCQVDSQVTMMFWYRQQPGQSLTLIATANQGSEATYESGFVIDKFPISRPNLTFSTLTVSNMSPEDSSIYLCSVWDRANTEAFFGQGTRLTVV.

The CDR3 region is CASSPRQLIQETQYF. CDR3 in DNA: TGCGCCAGCAGCCCCCGACAACTAATACAAGAGACCCAGTACTTC. V and J are TRBV5-1 and TRBJ2-5, with unresolved D. Germline values: CDR1 SGHRS, CDR2 YFSETQ. V was pared by 4 bases and J by 2 bases, with 15 bases between. This CDR3 contains 15 residues.

The CDR3 DNA is TGTGCCAGCAGCTGGGAGGGACACATTCAGTACTTC. Protein sequence: CASSWEGHIQYF. The rearrangement uses TRBV28 and TRBJ2-4; TRBD2 agrees at 7 bases. The trim removed 6 bases at V and 8 bases at J, leaving 4 bases unmatched. The CDR3 is 12 amino acids. The germline CDR1 and CDR2 sequences are MDHEN and SYDVKM.

The V and J genes are TRBV14 and TRBJ1-2, with 8 bases fitting TRBD1. The germline CDR1 and CDR2 sequences are SGHDN and FVKESK. J was trimmed by 7 bases and V by 4 bases; bases with no gene match: 8. The CDR3 runs 14 residues. This CDR3 reads CASSRITDRGGYTF. Written as DNA, the CDR3 is TGTGCCAGCAGCCGAATAACCGACAGGGGTGGCTACACCTTC.

V gene TRBV9 combines with J gene TRBJ1-2; 8 bases are shared with TRBD1. Germline V gene data show CDR1 as SGDLS and CDR2 as YYNGEE. J gave up 3 bases and V 3 bases, and 4 bases lay outside the gene matches. This CDR3 is built from 14 residues. This CDR3 reads CASSATGEDYGYTF. The DNA of the CDR3 is TGTGCCAGCAGCGCGACAGGGGAGGACTATGGCTACACCTTC. Supplemented by reference TRBV9 and TRBJ1-2, the full variable domain reads DSGVTQTPKHLITATGQRVTLRCSPRSGDLSVYWYQQSLDQGLQFLIQYYNGEERAKGNILERFSAQQFPDLHSELNLSSLELGDSALYFCASSATGEDYGYTFGSGTRLTVV.

This clone was recorded only once. The chain joins TRBV9 to TRBJ2-2, with D maybe TRBD2 (6 bases). The CDR3 has 15 residues. Germline V CDR1 and CDR2: SGDLS, YYNGEE. The V gene lost 4 bases and the J gene lost 2 bases, with 12 bases spanning the gap. The CDR3 DNA reads TGTGCCAGCAGCACGACTAGTGCTAACACCGGGGAGCTGTTTTTT. This sequence encodes CASSTTSANTGELFF.

V gene TRBV28 combines with J gene TRBJ1-4, with 7 bases fitting TRBD1. Losses at the gene ends were 3 bases for V and 8 bases for J; bases not matched to a gene: 12. Germline values: CDR1 MDHEN, CDR2 SYDVKM. This CDR3 is built from 16 residues. The DNA of the CDR3 is TGTGCCAGCAGTTTGGCCTCGACAGGGAACCGGGAAAAACTGTTTTTT. This gives the protein CASSLASTGNREKLFF.

The chain uses TRBV20-1 and TRBJ2-5, with 10 positions matching TRBD2. The CDR3 is 15 amino acids. Losses at the gene ends were 3 bases for V and 7 bases for J; bases not matched to a gene: 11. CDR1 DFQATT and CDR2 SNEGSKA come from the germline V gene (reference sequence). The CDR3 region has the DNA TGCAGTGCTAGTGATCTAGCGGGGGTCTTTGGGACCCAGTACTTC. Translation gives CSASDLAGVFGTQYF.

CDR3: CASSRSRQGAYGYTF. The CDR3 bases are TGTGCCAGCAGTCGCTCCAGACAGGGGGCCTATGGCTACACCTTC. This chain connects TRBV6-5 to TRBJ1-2, with TRBD1 matching over 10 bases. CDR3 length: 15 residues. The V gene's germline CDR1 is MNHEY and CDR2 SVGAGI. Trimming cost V 5 bases and J 4 bases; bases outside gene matches: 7.

The rearrangement links TRBV5-4 to TRBJ2-1; 11 bases are a match to TRBD2. Trimming cost V 3 bases and J 4 bases; bases outside gene matches: 6. The germline V gene has CDR1 SGHNT and CDR2 YYREEE (reference sequence). The CDR3 covers 16 residues. In nucleotides, the CDR3 is TGTGCCAGCAGCTCGCTAGGGACTAGCGGTTACAATGAGCAGTTCTTC. This codes for CASSSLGTSGYNEQFF. The variable domain in full, with the rest retrieved from reference TRBV5-4 and TRBJ2-1, is ETGVTQSPTHLIKTRGQQVTLRCSSQSGHNTVSWYQQALGQGPQFIFQYYREEENGRGNFPPRFSGLQFPNYSSELNVNALELDDSALYLCASSSLGTSGYNEQFFGPGTRLTVL.

The rearrangement links TRBV6-5 to TRBJ1-2; tentatively, D is TRBD1 (6 bases). With 4 bases removed from V and 2 bases from J, the gap between germline ends came to 17 bases. The length of the CDR3 is 16 residues. Looked up from germline, CDR1 is MNHEY and CDR2 is SVGAGI. The CDR3 nucleotides read TGTGCCAGCAGTTCGCACGCCTTACAGGGAAACTATGGCTACACCTTC. Encoded protein: CASSSHALQGNYGYTF.

The chain uses TRBV7-3 and TRBJ2-3, with 7 positions matching TRBD1. The CDR3 loop spans 15 amino acids. Germline loops: CDR1 SGHTA, CDR2 FQGTGA. Unmatched junction bases numbered 0, after V lost 0 bases and J lost 0 bases. The CDR3 region is CASSLTGQSTDTQYF. The DNA of the CDR3 is TGTGCCAGCAGCTTAACGGGACAGAGCACAGATACGCAGTATTTT.

The rearrangement joins TRBV6-6 to TRBJ1-3, with D maybe TRBD1 (5 bases). Between the trimmed V and J ends, which lost 5 bases and 1 base, there was a span of 18 bases. Per germline, CDR1 MNHNY and CDR2 SVGAGI (reference sequence). The CDR3 totals 17 residues. DNA of the CDR3: TGTGCCAGCAGTCGGGCTTTCGGGAAGGGGTCTGGAAACACCATATATTTT. The encoded protein is CASSRAFGKGSGNTIYF.

The gene calls are TRBV19 and TRBJ1-2; TRBD1 aligns across 8 bases. Germline V CDR1 and CDR2: LNHDA, SQIVND (reference sequence). The length of the CDR3 is 16 residues. V shed 5 bases, J shed 4 bases, and the junction held 12 bases outside the gene matches. As DNA, the CDR3 is TGTGCCAGTAGTCCCGATCCGGGGACAGGCAGCTATGGCTACACCTTC. Encoded protein: CASSPDPGTGSYGYTF.

The gene calls are TRBV3-1 (or the pseudogene TRBV3-2) and TRBJ2-7; no clear D. V was shortened by 0 bases and J by 6 bases, with 6 bases between the two germline ends. Germline CDR1 is LGHDT and CDR2 is YNNKEL (reference sequence). This CDR3 contains 12 residues. The CDR3 nucleotides are TGTGCCAGCAGCCAAGACTGGTCCGAGCAGTACTTC. Amino acid sequence: CASSQDWSEQYF.

This chain connects TRBV19 to TRBJ2-7; 8 bases are shared with TRBD2. The germline CDR1 and CDR2 sequences are LNHDA and SQIVND (reference sequence). Trimming cost V 3 bases and J 2 bases; bases outside gene matches: 6. The CDR3 loop spans 15 amino acids. The CDR3 nucleotides read TGTGCCAGTAGTATGGAAGCGGGGGCTGCCTACGAGCAGTACTTC. Its protein is CASSMEAGAAYEQYF.

This clone appeared a few times. CDR3 in amino acids: CASRLEGGYTF. For the CDR3, the DNA is TGCGCCAGCCGTCTAGAGGGAGGCTACACCTTC. This chain links TRBV5-1 with TRBJ1-2; D ambiguous. V lost 7 bases to trimming and J lost 8 bases, with 12 bases between them. The CDR3 is 11 residues long. CDR1 and CDR2 (germline): SGHRS, YFSETQ.

The V and J genes are TRBV19 and TRBJ1-2; TRBD1 might be the D (6 bases). Germline loops: CDR1 LNHDA, CDR2 SQIVND (reference sequence). Trimming took off 5 bases at V and 4 bases at J, with 17 bases between the two ends. This CDR3 is 15 amino acids long. The CDR3 spells CASSEGGLKFYGYTF. In DNA form, the CDR3 reads TGTGCCAGTAGTGAGGGGGGACTGAAATTCTATGGCTACACCTTC.

The chain carries TRBV20-1 and TRBJ1-2; D unclear. This CDR3 is built from 12 residues. The germline V gene has CDR1 DFQATT and CDR2 SNEGSKA (reference sequence). V was shortened by 3 bases and J by 4 bases, with 9 bases between the two germline ends. The CDR3 DNA reads TGCAGTGCTAGTCCCGGGATCTATGGCTACACCTTC. This codes for CSASPGIYGYTF.

The chain links TRBV5-4 to TRBJ1-4, with 9 bases fitting TRBD1. In germline, CDR1 is SGHNT, CDR2 YYREEE (reference sequence). The junction had 5 bases not matched to a gene; V was cut back by 0 bases and J by 8 bases. The CDR3 runs 15 residues. In DNA form, the CDR3 reads TGTGCCAGCAGCTTGGTGGGACAGGGCTACGAAAAACTGTTTTTT. Its translation: CASSLVGQGYEKLFF.

The chain is built from TRBV19 and TRBJ1-5, with D hard to call. V lost 3 bases, J lost 0 bases, and 6 bases lay in between. The germline V gene encodes CDR1 LNHDA and CDR2 SQIVND (reference sequence). The CDR3 runs 14 residues. For the CDR3, the DNA is TGTGCCAGTAGTATCATGAATAGCAATCAGCCCCAGCATTTT. This sequence encodes CASSIMNSNQPQHF. Full variable domain (missing parts from reference TRBV19 and TRBJ1-5): DGGITQSPKYLFRKEGQNVTLSCEQNLNHDAMYWYRQDPGQGLRLIYYSQIVNDFQKGDIAEGYSVSREKKESFPLTVTSAQKNPTAFYLCASSIMNSNQPQHFGDGTRLSIL.

The chain uses TRBV9 and TRBJ1-2; the D is unclear. V was clipped by 4 bases and J by 8 bases, with 12 bases between them. Germline V lookup: CDR1 SGDLS, CDR2 YYNGEE. There are 12 residues in the CDR3. The CDR3 DNA reads TGTGCCAGCAGCCCCACCGAGGGCGGCTACACCTTC. Translation gives CASSPTEGGYTF.

The V call is TRBV9, the J call TRBJ1-2; 12 nucleotides agree with TRBD1. V lost 4 bases, J lost 4 bases, and 8 bases stayed unmatched. CDR1 is SGDLS and CDR2 is YYNGEE in the germline V gene. CDR3 length: 16 amino acids. CDR3 coding DNA: TGTGCCAGCAGCCCCGGGACAGGGGGCAAAATCTATGGCTACACCTTC. This codes for CASSPGTGGKIYGYTF.

This clone showed up just a few times. V is TRBV12-3 or TRBV12-4 and J is TRBJ1-3; D is ambiguous. The CDR3 spans 12 residues. Trimming took off 6 bases at V and 4 bases at J, with 7 bases between the two ends. Here the CDR3 reads CASSPGGNTIYF. DNA for the CDR3: TGTGCCAGCAGCCCCGGAGGAAACACCATATATTTT.

The chain is built from TRBV5-1 and TRBJ1-1; the D gene is possibly TRBD1 (6 bases). Germline values: CDR1 SGHRS, CDR2 YFSETQ. The CDR3 runs to 15 residues. V lost 0 bases, J lost 5 bases, and 14 bases lay in between. The CDR3 coding sequence is TGCGCCAGCAGCTTGGCCCCAGGGGCGATTACTGAAGCTTTCTTT. Translated, it gives CASSLAPGAITEAFF.

The V call is TRBV2, the J call TRBJ2-3; 7 bases match TRBD2. CDR3 length: 16 amino acids. Germline V gene data show CDR1 as SNHLY and CDR2 as FYNNEI. V was pared by 2 bases and J by 2 bases, with 7 bases of the junction left unmatched. As DNA, the CDR3 is TGTGCCAGCAGTGAATTCGCGGGGGACCTCACAGATACGCAGTATTTT. This gives the protein CASSEFAGDLTDTQYF.

V and J are TRBV7-2 and TRBJ2-3; D not resolved. Trimming cost V 5 bases and J 6 bases, with 6 bases left between them. CDR3 size: 11 residues. Per germline, CDR1 SGHTA and CDR2 FQGNSA. This chain's CDR3 is CASSPWDTQYF. The DNA of the CDR3 is TGTGCCAGCAGCCCCTGGGATACGCAGTATTTT. Filled out from reference TRBV7-2 and TRBJ2-3, the complete variable domain reads GAGVSQSPSNKVTEKGKDVELRCDPISGHTALYWYRQSLGQGLEFLIYFQGNSAPDKSGLPSDRFSAERTGGSVSTLTIQRTQQEDSAVYLCASSPWDTQYFGPGTRLTVL.